By share, the clone carrying this TCR beta chain ranks as medium-sized (0.01 to 0.1%). Its specificity is not known. PCR employed 60 Vbeta and 13 Jbeta primers. TCRdb's copy holds only in-frame clones and misses some; the assay was immunoSEQ multiplex PCR. The data show around 200,000 clones, roughly 79% seen once. The data belong to a study of cytomegalovirus exposure and HLA in healthy donors. V lost 6 bases and J 7 bases, leaving 12 bases between the germline ends. This CDR3 spans 13 amino acids. Germline-derived CDR1 and CDR2 are MNHNY and SVGAGI (reference sequence). Study-level points and caveats: In a later analysis, TCR beta V- and J-gene trimming showed a link to a missense DCLRE1C variant. Confirmation in vitro established that a few CMV-associated chains were specific for CMV antigens. In an earlier analysis, in 540 or so donors, most V segments appeared productive either ~87% or ~30% of the time. From TCR beta sequences, most subjects' HLA-A and HLA-B alleles were reportedly predicted accurately.

The sample consisted of PBMCs. The genes are TRBV6-6 and TRBJ1-4; D not certain. The sequence was obtained from a man between 18 and 35 years old in good health and CMV-seronegative. Here the CDR3 reads CASRGREGEKLFF. The CDR3 DNA follows: TGTGCCAGCAGGGGAAGGGAGGGTGAAAAACTGTTTTTT.